The 12 T cell receptor beta chains below all came from one sample that was sequenced in a study of Ad26.COV2.S vaccination and SARS-CoV-2 variants. Treatment: around 19 received Ad26.COV2.S at low or high dose, single or two shots; about 5 received placebo; per-sample allocation not given. Samples came from day 63 after the first vaccine or placebo injection. This table comes from immunoSEQ multiplex PCR, and its TCRdb copy is limited to in-frame clones, with some not included. The sample carries 300,000 to 350,000 clones, 75% to 90% recorded once. Specimen: peripheral blood, collected in a trial of Ad26.COV2.S vaccine versus placebo. These receptors all stem from a person aged 18 to 59 who received the Ad26.COV2.S COVID-19 vaccine or a placebo.

V is TRBV6-5 and J is TRBJ2-7; 10 bases are shared with TRBD2. This CDR3 is built from 15 residues. Germline trimming cut 0 bases from V and 1 base from J; bases unmatched to any gene: 0. The germline V gene encodes CDR1 MNHEY and CDR2 SVGAGI. The CDR3 bases are TGTGCCAGCAGTTACTCTAGCGGGGGGTCCTACGAGCAGTACTTC. Translation gives CASSYSSGGSYEQYF.

The V and J genes are TRBV28 and TRBJ1-2; D call uncertain. The CDR3 spans 12 residues. V shed 5 bases and J shed 5 bases, with 9 bases lying between them. Germline V lookup: CDR1 MDHEN, CDR2 SYDVKM. The CDR3 coding sequence is TGTGCCAGCAGTCGAGGAGGGTATGGCTACACCTTC. Its translation is CASSRGGYGYTF.

The chain recombines TRBV18 with TRBJ2-4, with 7 positions matching TRBD2. The CDR3 consists of 15 residues. The V segment lost 3 bases and the J segment 8 bases; nucleotides outside the gene matches: 10. Germline-derived CDR1 and CDR2 are KGHSH and LQKENI. CDR3 sequence (DNA): TGTGCCAGCTCACCCGGACCCGGGGGGAAGGACATTCAGTACTTC. The encoded protein is CASSPGPGGKDIQYF.

This clone is a singleton in its sample. The chain couples TRBV5-1 to TRBJ1-3, with D hard to call. CDR1 is SGHRS, CDR2 YFSETQ, per germline. Between the trimmed V and J ends, which lost 4 bases and 0 bases, there was a span of 8 bases. The CDR3 runs 14 residues. The CDR3 nucleotides are TGCGCCAGCAGCGTGGACGGCTCTGGAAACACCATATATTTT. Translated: CASSVDGSGNTIYF.

This clone was detected only once. This chain connects TRBV4-1 to TRBJ2-5; no definite D call. Trimming cost V 1 base and J 5 bases, with 5 bases left between them. The CDR3 contains 12 residues. The germline V gene encodes CDR1 MGHRA and CDR2 YSYEKL. This CDR3 reads CASSQAGETQYF. The CDR3, as DNA: TGCGCCAGCAGCCAAGCCGGGGAGACCCAGTACTTC.

The genes are TRBV7-9 and TRBJ2-7, with TRBD2 matching over 11 bases. The CDR3 spans 15 residues. The germline V gene has CDR1 SEHNR and CDR2 FQNEAQ (reference sequence). J lost 2 bases, V lost 5 bases, and 5 bases had no gene match. CDR3 in DNA: TGTGCCAGCAGCCACGGGACTAGCGGACCCTACGAGCAGTACTTC. Amino acid sequence: CASSHGTSGPYEQYF. The full variable domain, in which reference TRBV7-9 and TRBJ2-7 provide the parts outside the CDR3, is DTGVSQNPRHKITKRGQNVTFRCDPISEHNRLYWYRQTLGQGPEFLTYFQNEAQLEKSRLLSDRFSAERPKGSFSTLEIQRTEQGDSAMYLCASSHGTSGPYEQYFGPGTRLTVT.

The chain is built from TRBV11-2 and TRBJ2-1; a weak D match, TRBD2 (6 bases). CDR3 size: 16 residues. Germline V gene sequence: CDR1 SGHAT, CDR2 FQNNGV. Trimming left V 3 bases short and J 2 bases short, with 14 bases between. CDR3 coding DNA: TGTGCCAGCAGCTTTTCTAGCGATAGAACCTACAATGAGCAGTTCTTC. It specifies CASSFSSDRTYNEQFF.

The chain links TRBV5-6 to TRBJ2-7; perhaps TRBD1 as D (6 bases). This CDR3 has 13 residues. V lost 3 bases and J lost 3, with 10 bases in between. In germline, CDR1 is SGHDT, CDR2 YYEEEE. The CDR3 spells CASSSGHLYEQYF. CDR3 nucleotides: TGTGCCAGCAGCTCGGGACACCTCTACGAGCAGTACTTC. Variable domain in full (rest from reference TRBV5-6 and TRBJ2-7): DAGVTQSPTHLIKTRGQQVTLRCSPKSGHDTVSWYQQALGQGPQFIFQYYEEEERQRGNFPDRFSGHQFPNYSSELNVNALLLGDSALYLCASSSGHLYEQYFGPGTRLTVT.

This chain connects TRBV7-9 to TRBJ2-7; no firm D call. Germline assignment: CDR1 SEHNR and CDR2 FQNEAQ (reference sequence). CDR3 length: 15 amino acids. Trimming left V 0 bases short and J 0 bases short, with 9 bases between. The CDR3, as DNA: TGTGCCAGCAGCTTAGCGACCCAAAGCTCCTACGAGCAGTACTTC. It specifies CASSLATQSSYEQYF.

DNA for the CDR3: TGTGCCAGCAGCTTGCTAGCGGGGGTCAGCACAGATACGCAGTATTTT. Its translation is CASSLLAGVSTDTQYF. This chain joins TRBV5-6 and TRBJ2-3, with 10 bases identical to TRBD2. Germline-derived CDR1 and CDR2 are SGHDT and YYEEEE. The CDR3 sequence is 16 residues long. V was pared by 1 base and J by 0 bases, with 2 bases of the junction left unmatched.

This chain connects TRBV4-3 to TRBJ2-3; D gene unclear. Germline V CDR1 and CDR2: LGHNA, YSLEER. This CDR3 has 15 residues. The ends were cut back, 1 base at V and 2 bases at J, with 10 bases in the middle. Written as DNA, the CDR3 is TGCGCCAGCAGCCAAGGGGCAGGCCCCACAGATACGCAGTATTTT. The encoded protein is CASSQGAGPTDTQYF.

This clone came up a few times. The gene calls are TRBV28 and TRBJ1-1, with D possibly matching TRBD1 (6 bases). The length of the CDR3 is 15 residues. Trimming took off 2 bases at V and 6 bases at J, with 16 bases between the two ends. Germline CDR1 MDHEN, CDR2 SYDVKM. The DNA of the CDR3 is TGTGCCAGCAGTTTAAGGGTCCACGGGGGCCCTGAAGCTTTCTTT. Translating it yields CASSLRVHGGPEAFF.